The rows below give T cell receptor beta chains drawn from one sample of a study of CD8 T cells in Susac syndrome. Each CDR3 protein gets one entry after TCRdb re-called the immunoSEQ multiplex PCR reads with MiXCR. The repertoire includes 200,000 or so distinct CDR3 sequences, approximately 95% of them detected once, and around 0.16% sits in the top ten. Input material: CD8+ T cells from PBMCs. These receptors were obtained from a human donor with Susac syndrome. Each CDR3 is given with its conserved first and last residue. Each record gives: clone size, J gene, V gene, D gene, CDR3 protein, CDR3 DNA. A D gene is named only where the DNA matches it firmly. Clone size, where shown, is once, few, many, or a class for clones that have expanded.

>.|TRBJ1-1|TRBV27|.
CASSDTANTEAFF
TGTGCCAGCAGTGACACAGCGAACACTGAAGCTTTCTTT
>.|TRBJ2-2|TRBV20-1|TRBD1
CSALVGTDHTGELFF
TGCAGTGCGCTCGTCGGGACAGATCATACCGGGGAGCTGTTTTTT
>.|TRBJ2-2|TRBV7-3|.
CASSSRENWAGELFF
TGTGCCAGCAGCTCCAGGGAAAACTGGGCCGGGGAGCTGTTTTTT
>.|TRBJ2-7|TRBV5-1|.
CASSLSGIPYEQYF
TGCGCCAGCAGCTTGTCAGGGATCCCCTACGAGCAGTACTTC
>once|TRBJ1-5|TRBV6-2/TRBV6-3|TRBD1
CASSYSGTGLEPQHF
TGTGCCAGCAGTTACTCGGGGACAGGTCTGGAGCCCCAGCATTTT
>.|TRBJ2-7|TRBV29-1|TRBD1
CSVRQGGPYEQYF
TGCAGCGTTCGACAGGGTGGTCCCTACGAGCAGTACTTC
>.|TRBJ2-5|TRBV7-9|TRBD1
CASSHAGQGRETQYF
TGTGCCAGCAGCCACGCAGGACAGGGGCGAGAGACCCAGTACTTC
>once|TRBJ2-1|TRBV11-2|.
CASSLDLEILSSYNEQFF
TGTGCCAGCAGCTTAGATCTGGAAATTCTAAGCTCCTACAATGAGCAGTTCTTC
>.|TRBJ1-5|TRBV6-5|TRBD1
CASSLSGGDQPQHF
TGTGCCAGCAGTCTATCAGGGGGTGATCAGCCCCAGCATTTT
>.|TRBJ2-2|TRBV23-1|.
CASSYNTGELFF
TGCGCCAGCAGTTACAACACCGGGGAGCTGTTTTTT
>.|TRBJ1-1|TRBV20-1|.
CSARAANTEAFF
TGCAGTGCTAGGGCAGCGAACACTGAAGCTTTCTTT
>.|TRBJ2-7|TRBV30|.
CAWSVLDLYEQYF
TGTGCCTGGAGTGTACTGGACCTCTACGAGCAGTACTTC
>.|TRBJ1-1|TRBV12-3/TRBV12-4|.
CASSLAGHTEAFF
TGTGCCAGCAGTTTGGCAGGGCACACTGAAGCTTTCTTT
>.|TRBJ1-1|TRBV30|TRBD1
CACSTGVDTEAFF
TGTGCCTGCTCGACAGGGGTTGACACTGAAGCTTTCTTT
>.|TRBJ2-5|TRBV14|TRBD2
CASSQGVTSGETQYF
TGTGCCAGCAGCCAAGGAGTAACTAGCGGAGAGACCCAGTACTTC
>.|TRBJ2-1|TRBV6-2/TRBV6-3|.
CASSYGPYNEQFF
TGTGCCAGCAGTTACGGCCCATACAATGAGCAGTTCTTC
>.|TRBJ2-1|TRBV9|.
CASSVDQGPYNEQFF
TGTGCCAGCAGCGTAGATCAGGGACCCTACAATGAGCAGTTCTTC
>.|TRBJ2-2|TRBV3-1|.
CASRRTGQTRVGELFF
TGTGCCAGCAGAAGGACCGGACAGACCAGAGTCGGGGAGCTGTTTTTT
>.|TRBJ1-5|TRBV4-1|TRBD1
CASSQDRGRGLRQPQHF
TGCGCCAGCAGCCAAGATCGCGGCAGGGGGCTGCGGCAGCCCCAGCATTTT
>.|TRBJ1-5|TRBV27|TRBD1
CASRPGTGGIGNQPQHF
TGTGCCAGCAGACCCGGGACAGGGGGCATAGGCAATCAGCCCCAGCATTTT
>.|TRBJ1-2|TRBV4-2|TRBD1
CASSQDRGDGYTF
TGTGCCAGCAGCCAAGACAGGGGGGATGGCTACACCTTC
>.|TRBJ1-2|TRBV12-3/TRBV12-4|.
CASSYSQGGYTF
TGTGCCAGCAGTTACAGCCAGGGTGGCTACACCTTC
>.|TRBJ2-1|TRBV20-1|.
CSAYYRDYNEQFF
TGCAGTGCTTACTACCGGGACTACAATGAGCAGTTCTTC
>.|TRBJ2-7|TRBV28|.
CASSPFHEQYF
TGTGCCAGCAGTCCTTTCCACGAGCAGTACTTC
>.|TRBJ1-1|TRBV30|.
CAWSSQSSTEAFF
TGTGCCTGGAGTTCCCAAAGCAGCACTGAAGCTTTCTTT
>.|TRBJ2-1|TRBV2|.
CASTTVLDEQFF
TGTGCCAGCACCACAGTCCTTGATGAGCAGTTCTTC
>.|TRBJ2-7|TRBV29-1|.
CSVEFLAGTSYEQYF
TGCAGCGTTGAATTCCTGGCGGGAACCAGCTACGAGCAGTACTTC
>once|TRBJ2-7|TRBV7-3|TRBD2
CASSLLAGYEQYF
TGTGCCAGCAGCTTACTAGCGGGTTACGAGCAGTACTTC
>.|TRBJ2-5|TRBV5-6|.
CASSYRYTEETQYF
TGTGCCAGCAGCTATCGGTACACAGAAGAGACCCAGTACTTC
>.|TRBJ1-1|TRBV3-1|.
CASSPGGSGDTEAFF
TGTGCCAGCAGCCCAGGTGGGAGTGGGGACACTGAAGCTTTCTTT
>.|TRBJ2-2|TRBV29-1|.
CSVAMGLSTGELFF
TGCAGCGTTGCCATGGGGTTGAGCACCGGGGAGCTGTTTTTT
>.|TRBJ2-1|TRBV6-5|TRBD2
CASRLGLAPYNEQFF
TGTGCCAGCAGGCTCGGACTAGCCCCCTACAATGAGCAGTTCTTC
>.|TRBJ2-1|TRBV7-9|TRBD1
CASSVGTGGFNEQFF
TGTGCCAGCAGCGTCGGGACAGGGGGATTCAATGAGCAGTTCTTC
>.|TRBJ2-2|TRBV6-1|TRBD2
CASTDIPLTSRTGELFF
TGTGCCAGCACCGATATACCTCTGACTAGCAGGACCGGGGAGCTGTTTTTT
>.|TRBJ2-7|TRBV5-4|.
CASSFGLITLDEQYF
TGTGCCAGCAGCTTTGGACTCATCACCCTGGACGAGCAGTACTTC
>.|TRBJ2-7|TRBV2|TRBD2
CASSQRTSGAYEQYF
TGTGCCAGCAGCCAAAGGACTAGCGGGGCTTACGAGCAGTACTTC
>.|TRBJ1-1|TRBV3-1|.
CASSPPGQILMNTEAFF
TGTGCCAGCAGCCCCCCAGGACAGATCTTGATGAACACTGAAGCTTTCTTT
>.|TRBJ2-7|TRBV7-9|TRBD2
CASSLAGGVDEQYF
TGTGCCAGCTCTTTAGCGGGAGGTGTCGACGAGCAGTACTTC
>.|TRBJ2-1|TRBV12-3/TRBV12-4|.
CASSLGDFGGEQFF
TGTGCCAGCAGTTTAGGGGACTTTGGGGGTGAGCAGTTCTTC
>.|TRBJ1-2|TRBV6-5|.
CASSPLSSWDYTF
TGTGCCAGCAGTCCCCTCAGTAGTTGGGACTACACCTTC
>.|TRBJ2-7|TRBV3-1|TRBD2
CASSQESPSGAYEQYF
TGTGCCAGCAGCCAAGAAAGTCCTAGCGGGGCCTACGAGCAGTACTTC
>.|TRBJ2-7|TRBV13|.
CASSLRGQGNYEQYF
TGTGCCAGCAGCTTACGGGGGCAGGGGAATTACGAGCAGTACTTC
>once|TRBJ2-1|TRBV15|.
CATSTSRGSYNEQFF
TGTGCCACCAGCACCTCTCGGGGCTCCTACAATGAGCAGTTCTTC
>.|TRBJ1-3|TRBV28|TRBD1
CASSSTVTGPGNTIYF
TGTGCCAGCAGTTCAACCGTGACAGGGCCTGGAAACACCATATATTTT
>.|TRBJ2-5|TRBV30|.
CAWITGTWGETQYF
TGTGCCTGGATCACCGGGACATGGGGAGAGACCCAGTACTTC
>.|TRBJ2-3|TRBV5-6|.
CASSLAENTQYF
TGTGCCAGCAGCTTGGCTGAAAATACGCAGTATTTT
>.|TRBJ2-7|TRBV4-2|.
CASSPEQTGSYEQYF
TGTGCCAGCAGCCCAGAACAGACAGGATCCTACGAGCAGTACTTC
>once|TRBJ1-2|TRBV29-1|.
CSVVRGADYGYTF
TGCAGCGTTGTACGGGGGGCTGACTATGGCTACACCTTC
>.|TRBJ2-3|TRBV5-4|.
CASSLDMTAGGYTSTDTQYF
TGTGCCAGCAGCTTGGACATGACGGCAGGCGGGTATACTAGCACAGATACGCAGTATTTT
>.|TRBJ1-5|TRBV12-3/TRBV12-4|TRBD1
CASSLSGQGEQPQHF
TGTGCCAGCAGTTTATCCGGACAGGGCGAGCAGCCCCAGCATTTT
>.|TRBJ2-1|TRBV6-4|.
CASSDLAGNEQFF
TGTGCCAGCAGTGATCTGGCGGGAAATGAGCAGTTCTTC
>.|TRBJ2-3|TRBV13|.
CASSRGLSTDTQYF
TGTGCCAGCAGCCGAGGGCTCAGCACAGATACGCAGTATTTT
>.|TRBJ2-6|TRBV6-2/TRBV6-3|.
CASTKPPKDTPAGANVLTF
TGTGCCAGCACCAAGCCCCCCAAGGACACCCCCGCCGGGGCCAACGTCCTGACTTTC